This T cell receptor beta chain comes out of a study of long-term antiretroviral therapy in people with HIV. Study at large: The earliest specimens came about a decade ahead of the 2015 immediate-ART recommendation.

The run of the v3.0 immunoSEQ assay was at survey level. Assay used: immunoSEQ multiplex PCR; TCRdb lists only in-frame clones, some missing. The sample includes more than 45,000 clones, about 80% seen only once; the top ten take 2.5% to 3.5%. The CDR3 is 16 residues long. With 0 bases removed from V and 4 bases from J, the gap between germline ends came to 12 bases. Germline values: CDR1 SNHLY, CDR2 FYNNEI. With regard to this clone: What it binds is not known.

Whole-study findings and limits: Dating from the mid-2000s to the late 2010s, the blood was possibly obtained under older ART regimens.

V is TRBV2 and J is TRBJ2-2, with unresolved D. The sample here was unsorted PBMCs, taken 0.8 years after starting antiretroviral therapy. The clonotype was recovered from a woman between 18 and 30 years old with HIV. In nucleotides, the CDR3 is TGTGCCAGCAGTGAAGCGCTTGCAGGCAGCACCGGGGAGCTGTTTTTT. This encodes CASSEALAGSTGELFF. Using reference TRBV2 and TRBJ2-2 for the parts outside the CDR3, the full variable domain is EPEVTQTPSHQVTQMGQEVILRCVPISNHLYFYWYRQILGQKVEFLVSFYNNEISEKSEIFDDQFSVERPDGSNFTLKIRSTKLEDSAMYFCASSEALAGSTGELFFGEGSRLTVL.